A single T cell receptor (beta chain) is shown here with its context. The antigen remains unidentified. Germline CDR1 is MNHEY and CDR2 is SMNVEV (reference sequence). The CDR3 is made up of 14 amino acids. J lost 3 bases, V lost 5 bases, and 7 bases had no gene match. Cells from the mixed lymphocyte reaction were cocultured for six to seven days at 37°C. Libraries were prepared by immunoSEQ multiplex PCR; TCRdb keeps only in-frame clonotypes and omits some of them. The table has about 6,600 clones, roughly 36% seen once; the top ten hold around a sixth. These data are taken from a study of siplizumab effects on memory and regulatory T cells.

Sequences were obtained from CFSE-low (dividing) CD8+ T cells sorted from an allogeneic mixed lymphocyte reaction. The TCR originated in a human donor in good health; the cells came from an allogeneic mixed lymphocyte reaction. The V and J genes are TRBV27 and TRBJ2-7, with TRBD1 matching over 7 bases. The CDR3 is CASSPTTGFYEQYF. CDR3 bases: TGTGCCAGCAGTCCTACGACAGGGTTCTACGAGCAGTACTTC.